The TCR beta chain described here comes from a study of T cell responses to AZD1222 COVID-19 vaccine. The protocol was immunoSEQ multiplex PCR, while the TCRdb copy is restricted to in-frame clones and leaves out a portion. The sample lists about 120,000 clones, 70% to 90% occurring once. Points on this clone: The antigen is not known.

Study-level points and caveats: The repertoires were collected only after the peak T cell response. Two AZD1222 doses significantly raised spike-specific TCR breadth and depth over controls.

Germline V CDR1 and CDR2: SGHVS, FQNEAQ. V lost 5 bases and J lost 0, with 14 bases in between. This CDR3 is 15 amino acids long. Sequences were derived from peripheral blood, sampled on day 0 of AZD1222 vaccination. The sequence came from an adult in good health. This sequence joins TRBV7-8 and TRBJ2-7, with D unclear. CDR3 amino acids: CASSKPMGLSYEQYF. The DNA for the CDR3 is TGTGCCAGCAGCAAACCGATGGGCCTCTCCTACGAGCAGTACTTC. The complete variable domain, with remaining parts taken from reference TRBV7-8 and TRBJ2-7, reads GAGVSQSPRYKVAKRGQDVALRCDPISGHVSLFWYQQALGQGPEFLTYFQNEAQLDKSGLPSDRFFAERPEGSVSTLKIQRTQQEDSAVYLCASSKPMGLSYEQYFGPGTRLTVT.